Listed below are T cell receptor beta chains from one sample, sequenced in a study of T cells in Graves' hyperthyroidism and ophthalmopathy. In TCRdb, the multiplex PCR reads were re-called with MiXCR into one record per CDR3 protein. This sample has fewer than 750,000 distinct CDR3 sequences, with 14% found just once. The sequenced material came from blood. The receptors originated from a woman aged 50 to 60 with Graves' ophthalmopathy. Each CDR3 is given with its conserved first and last residue. Fields, in order: D gene, V gene, J gene, clone size, CDR3 DNA, CDR3 protein. D genes are given only for firm matches. Some rows have no size entry. The others give once, few or many, or a class for an expanded clone.

D gene: TRBD2
V gene: TRBV27
J gene: TRBJ2-7
clone size: many
CDR3 DNA: TGTGCCAGCAGTCCCCGGGGCCTAGCGGGAGGGGGCGAGCAGTACTTC
CDR3 protein: CASSPRGLAGGGEQYF

D gene: TRBD1
V gene: TRBV4-1
J gene: TRBJ1-3
clone size: .
CDR3 DNA: TGCGCCAGCAGCGGCGACAGGGGTGGAAACACCATATATTTT
CDR3 protein: CASSGDRGGNTIYF

D gene: .
V gene: TRBV7-9
J gene: TRBJ2-3
clone size: many
CDR3 DNA: TGTGCCAGCAGCCCGACTAGAGCCCCAGATACGCAGTATTTT
CDR3 protein: CASSPTRAPDTQYF

D gene: .
V gene: TRBV25-1
J gene: TRBJ1-2
clone size: .
CDR3 DNA: TGTGCCAGCAGTGAGGCGGTGACCTATGGCTACACCTTC
CDR3 protein: CASSEAVTYGYTF

D gene: TRBD1
V gene: TRBV6-2/TRBV6-3
J gene: TRBJ1-1
clone size: few
CDR3 DNA: TGTGCCAGCAGGCCACAGGGGAGACCAAGAGCTTTCTTT
CDR3 protein: CASRPQGRPRAFF

D gene: TRBD1
V gene: TRBV10-3
J gene: TRBJ2-7
clone size: many
CDR3 DNA: TGTGCCATCAGTGGACGGACAGGGGGCTACGAGCAGTACTTC
CDR3 protein: CAISGRTGGYEQYF

D gene: TRBD2
V gene: TRBV29-1
J gene: TRBJ2-7
clone size: many
CDR3 DNA: TGCAGCATTAAGCGGGAGGTCACCTACGAGCAGTACTTC
CDR3 protein: CSIKREVTYEQYF

D gene: .
V gene: TRBV7-9
J gene: TRBJ2-7
clone size: many
CDR3 DNA: TGTGCCAGCAGCCCTCAGACTAGTCCCGCAGAAGGCGAGCAGTACTTC
CDR3 protein: CASSPQTSPAEGEQYF

D gene: .
V gene: TRBV27
J gene: TRBJ2-1
clone size: many
CDR3 DNA: TGTGCCAGCAGTCCGAACCGGGTCCTCTCGGATGAGCAGTTCTTC
CDR3 protein: CASSPNRVLSDEQFF

D gene: .
V gene: TRBV20-1
J gene: TRBJ1-1
clone size: many
CDR3 DNA: TGCAGTGCTAGTCCCGGGAACCTGAACACTGAAGCTTTCTTT
CDR3 protein: CSASPGNLNTEAFF

D gene: .
V gene: TRBV19
J gene: TRBJ1-1
clone size: .
CDR3 DNA: TGTGCCAGTAGCAAATTGAAAACAAAGAACACTGAAGCTTTCTTT
CDR3 protein: CASSKLKTKNTEAFF

D gene: TRBD1
V gene: TRBV5-1
J gene: TRBJ2-7
clone size: many
CDR3 DNA: TGCGCCAGCACCGACAGGGGGCAGGAGCAGTACTTC
CDR3 protein: CASTDRGQEQYF

D gene: .
V gene: TRBV11-3
J gene: TRBJ2-4
clone size: many
CDR3 DNA: TGTGCCAGCAGCTTAGCCACGATGGGGGGCTTAAACATTCAGTACTTC
CDR3 protein: CASSLATMGGLNIQYF

D gene: TRBD1
V gene: TRBV18
J gene: TRBJ1-2
clone size: many
CDR3 DNA: TGTGCCAGCTCACCCACAAGGGTACAGGGGGACTATGGCTACACCTTC
CDR3 protein: CASSPTRVQGDYGYTF

D gene: TRBD1
V gene: TRBV18
J gene: TRBJ2-7
clone size: many
CDR3 DNA: TGTGCCAGCTCACCACCGGGACAGGGTTCCTACGAGCAGTACTTC
CDR3 protein: CASSPPGQGSYEQYF

D gene: .
V gene: TRBV20-1
J gene: TRBJ1-1
clone size: few
CDR3 DNA: TGCAGTGCCGTACTTTTCACTGAAGCTTTCTTT
CDR3 protein: CSAVLFTEAFF

D gene: .
V gene: TRBV18
J gene: TRBJ1-4
clone size: .
CDR3 DNA: TGTGCCAGCTCACCTCTTGCAACTAGTGAAAAACTGTTTTTT
CDR3 protein: CASSPLATSEKLFF

D gene: .
V gene: TRBV27
J gene: TRBJ1-1
clone size: many
CDR3 DNA: TGTGCCAGCAGTTTATCGATAGCGAACACTGAAGCTTTCTTT
CDR3 protein: CASSLSIANTEAFF